The 18 T cell receptor beta chains below come from one sample, sequenced in a study of T-cell reconstitution after alpha-beta-depleted transplantation in children. Molecular barcoding with unique molecular identifiers was used for the TCRbeta library. TCRdb re-analysed the PCR reads in MiXCR, keeping a single row per CDR3 protein. The data show some 75,000 distinct CDR3 sequences, about 6.7% seen once. Sample: PBMCs from the stem cell graft donor, taken from the stem cell graft. All receptors derive from a human donor who donated a stem cell graft to a child with acute lymphoblastic leukemia.

This chain connects TRBV29-1 to TRBJ2-2, with 9 bases identical to TRBD2. The germline V gene encodes CDR1 SQVTM and CDR2 ANQGSEA. This CDR3 region has 14 residues. V shed 6 bases and J 6 bases; nucleotides not matched to a gene: 8. The CDR3 region has the DNA TGCAGCGTGCCCGGGACTAGCATCGCCGGGGAGCTGTTTTTT. Residues: CSVPGTSIAGELFF.

V gene TRBV7-9 combines with J gene TRBJ1-1; D gene unclear. The germline V and J ends were trimmed by 11 bases and 2 bases, with 12 bases remaining between them. The CDR3 contains 12 residues. Germline CDR1 is SEHNR and CDR2 is FQNEAQ (reference sequence). The CDR3 is CAGQEINTEAFF. CDR3 in DNA: TGTGCCGGCCAGGAAATCAACACTGAAGCTTTCTTT. The full variable domain, its missing parts supplied by reference TRBV7-9 and TRBJ1-1, is DTGVSQNPRHKITKRGQNVTFRCDPISEHNRLYWYRQTLGQGPEFLTYFQNEAQLEKSRLLSDRFSAERPKGSFSTLEIQRTEQGDSAMYLCAGQEINTEAFFGQGTRLTVV.

This clonotype was seen repeatedly, ten times or more. The chain has TRBV19 and TRBJ1-1, with D perhaps matching TRBD1 (5 bases). Per germline, CDR1 LNHDA and CDR2 SQIVND (reference sequence). The CDR3 runs 12 residues. V was clipped by 7 bases and J by 5 bases, with 11 bases between them. The CDR3, as DNA: TGTGCCAGTACGTTCGGGACGACTGAAGCTTTCTTT. This codes for CASTFGTTEAFF.

This clonotype was seen more than once but under ten times. The chain links TRBV27 to TRBJ1-1; possibly TRBD1 for D (5 bases). The CDR3 loop spans 13 amino acids. The V gene's germline CDR1 is MNHEY and CDR2 SMNVEV (reference sequence). Trimming removed 7 bases at V and 3 bases at J, with 12 bases between. This chain's CDR3 is CASTMGGDTEAFF. The CDR3 coding sequence is TGTGCCAGCACCATGGGGGGGGACACTGAAGCTTTCTTT.

This clonotype came up many times. The chain has TRBV7-9 and TRBJ2-1; D possibly corresponds to TRBD1 (7 bases). V was trimmed by 5 bases and J by 10 bases, leaving 18 bases between them. CDR3 length: 14 residues. Germline CDR1 is SEHNR and CDR2 is FQNEAQ (reference sequence). CDR3 bases: TGTGCCAGCAGCCTCGGACAGGTCGGGGGAGAGCAGTTCTTC. It yields the protein CASSLGQVGGEQFF.

In its sample, this clonotype was seen many times. This chain uses TRBV9 with TRBJ2-1; D gene uncertain. V was shortened by 0 bases and J by 0 bases, with 10 bases between the two germline ends. CDR3 size: 16 residues. CDR1 and CDR2 (germline): SGDLS, YYNGEE. The CDR3 protein is CASSVDGAASYNEQFF. Written as DNA, the CDR3 is TGTGCCAGCAGCGTAGACGGCGCCGCCTCCTACAATGAGCAGTTCTTC.

This clonotype occurred many times. The chain is built from TRBV7-2 and TRBJ2-2; TRBD2 matches at 8 bases. CDR1 and CDR2 from the germline V gene are SGHTA and FQGNSA. This CDR3 is built from 15 residues. The trim removed 3 bases at V and 3 bases at J, leaving 3 bases unmatched. CDR3 sequence reads: CASSFGTRDTGELFF. CDR3 DNA: TGTGCCAGCAGCTTCGGGACTAGAGACACCGGGGAGCTGTTTTTT. Supplemented by reference TRBV7-2 and TRBJ2-2, the full variable domain reads GAGVSQSPSNKVTEKGKDVELRCDPISGHTALYWYRQSLGQGLEFLIYFQGNSAPDKSGLPSDRFSAERTGGSVSTLTIQRTQQEDSAVYLCASSFGTRDTGELFFGEGSRLTVL.

This chain uses TRBV15 with TRBJ1-3; D unresolved. Germline V gives CDR1 LNHNV, CDR2 YYDKDF (reference sequence). The germline V and J ends were trimmed by 0 bases and 4 bases, with 4 bases remaining between them. This CDR3 comprises 13 residues. CDR3 in amino acids: CATSRDRGNTIYF. The CDR3 DNA reads as TGTGCCACCAGCAGAGATCGAGGAAACACCATATATTTT.

This clonotype was detected a few times. The chain couples TRBV2 to TRBJ2-5; 10 bases line up with TRBD1. The CDR3 covers 15 residues. The germline V gene encodes CDR1 SNHLY and CDR2 FYNNEI. V lost 0 bases to trimming and J lost 5 bases; unmatched junction nucleotides: 3. The DNA of the CDR3 is TGTGCCAGCAGTGAAGCGGGACAGGGGACGGAGACCCAGTACTTC. Translated, it gives CASSEAGQGTETQYF.

This clonotype was detected only a few times. The V gene is TRBV6-2 or TRBV6-3, the J gene TRBJ2-7; 7 nucleotides agree with TRBD2. Germline V gene sequence: CDR1 MNHEY, CDR2 SVGEGT. The CDR3 covers 15 residues. V trimming: 4 bases; J trimming: 3 bases; junction bases outside the gene matches: 9. The CDR3 protein is CASSWLAGEGYEQYF. CDR3 nucleotides: TGTGCCAGCAGTTGGCTGGCGGGAGAGGGCTACGAGCAGTACTTC.

Ten or more counts support this clonotype. The chain has TRBV10-3 and TRBJ1-1; D may be TRBD1 (6 bases). Deletions cut 3 bases from V and 4 bases from J, with 15 bases between. Germline values: CDR1 ENHRY, CDR2 SYGVKD. This CDR3 is built from 15 residues. The CDR3 bases are TGTGCCATCAGTGATCTCCACAGGGAGACCACTGAAGCTTTCTTT. Residues: CAISDLHRETTEAFF.

This clonotype appeared a few times. V and J are TRBV2 and TRBJ2-3; TRBD1 matches at 8 bases. Germline assignment: CDR1 SNHLY and CDR2 FYNNEI. V lost 4 bases and J lost 0; bases outside the gene matches: 3. The CDR3 spans 15 residues. DNA for the CDR3: TGTGCCAGCAGTGGGACAGGGAGTAGCACAGATACGCAGTATTTT. Translation gives CASSGTGSSTDTQYF.

This clonotype was observed at least ten times. V is TRBV6-2 or TRBV6-3 and J is TRBJ2-5, with 7 nucleotides matching TRBD2. Germline trimming cut 7 bases from V and 2 bases from J; bases unmatched to any gene: 1. The CDR3 contains 12 residues. The germline gives CDR1 MNHEY, CDR2 SVGEGT. The CDR3 sequence: CASTGLQETQYF. The DNA for the CDR3 is TGTGCCAGCACGGGACTACAAGAGACCCAGTACTTC.

This clonotype was counted at least ten times. The rearrangement links TRBV5-1 to TRBJ1-2; weak D call: TRBD1 (6 bases). The CDR3 length is 14 residues. V shed 3 bases and J shed 4 bases, with 13 bases lying between them. Looked up from germline, CDR1 is SGHRS and CDR2 is YFSETQ. The CDR3 sequence: CASSSAGEPYGYTF. The CDR3 nucleotides read TGCGCCAGCAGCTCGGCAGGGGAACCCTATGGCTACACCTTC.

CDR3 sequence (DNA): TGTGCCAGTAGTATTACAGGGTCCAATGAGCAGTTCTTC. Its translation is CASSITGSNEQFF. The chain is built from TRBV19 and TRBJ2-1; a possible D gene is TRBD1 (6 bases). Trimming took 3 bases from V and 6 from J, leaving 9 bases between them. Germline V gene data show CDR1 as LNHDA and CDR2 as SQIVND (reference sequence). There are 13 residues in the CDR3.

This clonotype was detected many times. The chain is built from TRBV7-9 and TRBJ1-5; TRBD1 matches 9 bases. Germline trimming cut 5 bases from V and 6 bases from J; bases unmatched to any gene: 8. The CDR3 is 15 residues long. CDR1 is SEHNR, CDR2 FQNEAQ, per germline (reference sequence). The CDR3 spells CASSRGTGRGQPQHF. The CDR3 DNA is TGTGCCAGCAGCCGCGGGACAGGGAGAGGTCAGCCCCAGCATTTT.

The gene calls are TRBV3-1 and TRBJ2-7; D tentatively fits TRBD1 or TRBD2 (5 bases each). This CDR3 region has 15 residues. Germline assignment: CDR1 LGHDT and CDR2 YNNKEL (reference sequence). V gave up 1 base and J gave up 12 bases, with 22 bases separating them. CDR3 sequence: CASSQAPGRPYERYF. The CDR3 coding sequence is TGTGCCAGCAGCCAAGCCCCGGGACGGCCTTACGAGAGGTACTTC.

This clonotype was recorded at least ten times. The chain recombines TRBV25-1 with TRBJ2-5, with D uncertain. V was shortened by 6 bases and J by 2 bases, with 7 bases between the two germline ends. The V gene's germline CDR1 is MGHDK and CDR2 SYGVNS. CDR3 length: 12 amino acids. The CDR3 here is CASSGSQETQYF. CDR3 DNA sequence: TGTGCCAGCAGCGGATCACAAGAGACCCAGTACTTC.